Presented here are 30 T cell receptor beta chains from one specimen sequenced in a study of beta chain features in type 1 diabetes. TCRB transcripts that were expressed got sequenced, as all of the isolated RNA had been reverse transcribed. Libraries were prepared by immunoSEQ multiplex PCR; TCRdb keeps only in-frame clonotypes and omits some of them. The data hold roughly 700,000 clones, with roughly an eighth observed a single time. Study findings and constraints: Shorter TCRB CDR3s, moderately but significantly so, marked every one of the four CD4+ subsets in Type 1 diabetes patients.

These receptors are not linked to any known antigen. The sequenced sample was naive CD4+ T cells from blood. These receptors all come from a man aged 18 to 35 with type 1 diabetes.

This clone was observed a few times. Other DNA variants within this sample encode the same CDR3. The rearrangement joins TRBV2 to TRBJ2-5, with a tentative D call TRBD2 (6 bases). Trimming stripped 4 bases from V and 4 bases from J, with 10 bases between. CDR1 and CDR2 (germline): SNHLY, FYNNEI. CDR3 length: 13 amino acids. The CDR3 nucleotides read TGTGCCAGCAGTGGGGGACTCGGAGAGACCCAGTACTTC. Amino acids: CASSGGLGETQYF. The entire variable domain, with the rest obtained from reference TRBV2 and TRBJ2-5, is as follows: EPEVTQTPSHQVTQMGQEVILRCVPISNHLYFYWYRQILGQKVEFLVSFYNNEISEKSEIFDDQFSVERPDGSNFTLKIRSTKLEDSAMYFCASSGGLGETQYFGPGTRLLVL.

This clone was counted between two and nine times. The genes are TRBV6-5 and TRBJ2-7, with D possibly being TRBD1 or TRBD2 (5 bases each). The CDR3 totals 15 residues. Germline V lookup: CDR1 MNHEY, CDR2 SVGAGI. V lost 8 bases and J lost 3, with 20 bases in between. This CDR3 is CASVAHGAGGYEQYF. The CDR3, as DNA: TGTGCCAGCGTCGCCCATGGGGCAGGAGGCTACGAGCAGTACTTC.

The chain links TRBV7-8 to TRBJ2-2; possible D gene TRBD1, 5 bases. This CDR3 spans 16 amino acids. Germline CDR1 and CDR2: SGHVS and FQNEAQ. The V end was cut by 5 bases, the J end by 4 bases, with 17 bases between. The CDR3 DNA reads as TGTGCCAGCAGCCAGGACATCCGAGCTATCACCGGGGAGCTGTTTTTT. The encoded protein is CASSQDIRAITGELFF.

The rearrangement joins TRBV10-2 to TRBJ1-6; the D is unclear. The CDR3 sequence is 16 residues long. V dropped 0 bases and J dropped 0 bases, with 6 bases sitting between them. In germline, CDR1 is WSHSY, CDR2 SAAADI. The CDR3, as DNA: TGCGCCAGCAGTGAGTCAGAAAGCTCCTATAATTCACCCCTCCACTTT. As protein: CASSESESSYNSPLHF.

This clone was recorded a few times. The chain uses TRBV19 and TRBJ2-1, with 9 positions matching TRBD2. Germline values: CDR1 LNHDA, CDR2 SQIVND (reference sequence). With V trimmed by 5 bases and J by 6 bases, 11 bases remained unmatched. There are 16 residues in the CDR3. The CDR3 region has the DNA TGTGCCAGTAGTCCCCGTCCTAGCGGGGTTAGCAATGAGCAGTTCTTC. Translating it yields CASSPRPSGVSNEQFF. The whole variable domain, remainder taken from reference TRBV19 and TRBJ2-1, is DGGITQSPKYLFRKEGQNVTLSCEQNLNHDAMYWYRQDPGQGLRLIYYSQIVNDFQKGDIAEGYSVSREKKESFPLTVTSAQKNPTAFYLCASSPRPSGVSNEQFFGPGTRLTVL.

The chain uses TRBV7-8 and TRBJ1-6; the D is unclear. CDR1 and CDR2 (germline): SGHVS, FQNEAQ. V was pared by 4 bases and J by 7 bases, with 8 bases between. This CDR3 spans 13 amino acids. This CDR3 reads CASSSQGNSPLHF. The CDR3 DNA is TGTGCCAGCAGCTCCCAAGGGAATTCACCCCTCCACTTT.

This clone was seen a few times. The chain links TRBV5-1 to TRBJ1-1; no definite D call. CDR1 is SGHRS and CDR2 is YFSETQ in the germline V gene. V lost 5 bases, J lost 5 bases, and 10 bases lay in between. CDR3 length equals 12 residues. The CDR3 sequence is CASSSQSTEAFF. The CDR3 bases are TGCGCCAGCAGTTCCCAATCAACTGAAGCTTTCTTT. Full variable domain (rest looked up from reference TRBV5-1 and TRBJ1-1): KAGVTQTPRYLIKTRGQQVTLSCSPISGHRSVSWYQQTPGQGLQFLFEYFSETQRNKGNFPGRFSGRQFSNSRSEMNVSTLELGDSALYLCASSSQSTEAFFGQGTRLTVV.

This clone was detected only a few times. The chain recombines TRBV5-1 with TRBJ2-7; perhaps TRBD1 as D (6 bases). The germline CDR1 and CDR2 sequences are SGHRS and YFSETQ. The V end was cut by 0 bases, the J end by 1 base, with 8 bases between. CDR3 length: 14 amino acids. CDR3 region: CASSLAGESYEQYF. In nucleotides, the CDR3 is TGCGCCAGCAGCTTGGCAGGGGAGTCCTACGAGCAGTACTTC.

The CDR3: CASSHRGYYEQYF. The CDR3 nucleotides read TGTGCCAGCAGCCACAGGGGGTACTACGAGCAGTACTTC. J is TRBJ2-7 and V is TRBV27; 8 bases are a match to TRBD1. Trimming at V came to 6 bases and at J to 3 bases, leaving 4 bases not matched to a gene. Germline V CDR1 and CDR2: MNHEY, SMNVEV (reference sequence). CDR3 size: 13 residues.

This CDR3 reads CASSRLALRTDTQYF. The CDR3 coding sequence is TGTGCCAGCTCCCGACTAGCCCTTCGCACAGATACGCAGTATTTT. The rearrangement links TRBV18 to TRBJ2-3, with 7 bases aligning to TRBD2. CDR3 size: 15 residues. Germline CDR1 is KGHSH and CDR2 is LQKENI. The J segment lost 1 base and the V segment lost 6 bases, leaving 7 bases of the junction unmatched.

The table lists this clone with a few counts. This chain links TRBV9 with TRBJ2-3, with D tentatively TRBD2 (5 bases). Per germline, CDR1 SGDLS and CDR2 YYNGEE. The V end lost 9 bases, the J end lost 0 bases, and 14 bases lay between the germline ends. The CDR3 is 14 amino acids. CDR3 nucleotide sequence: TGTGCCACCGCCGAGGGTAGAAGCACAGATACGCAGTATTTT. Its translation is CATAEGRSTDTQYF.

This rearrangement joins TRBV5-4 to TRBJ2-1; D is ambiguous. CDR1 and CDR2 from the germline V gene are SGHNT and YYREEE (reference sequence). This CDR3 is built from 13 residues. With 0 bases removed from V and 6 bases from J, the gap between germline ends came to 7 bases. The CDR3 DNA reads TGTGCCAGCAGCTTGGTGGGATTCAATGAGCAGTTCTTC. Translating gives CASSLVGFNEQFF. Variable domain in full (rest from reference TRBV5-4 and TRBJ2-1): ETGVTQSPTHLIKTRGQQVTLRCSSQSGHNTVSWYQQALGQGPQFIFQYYREEENGRGNFPPRFSGLQFPNYSSELNVNALELDDSALYLCASSLVGFNEQFFGPGTRLTVL.

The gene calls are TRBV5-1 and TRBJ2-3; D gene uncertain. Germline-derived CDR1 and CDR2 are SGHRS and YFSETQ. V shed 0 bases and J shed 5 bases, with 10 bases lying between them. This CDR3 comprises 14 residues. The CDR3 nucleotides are TGCGCCAGCAGCTTGGAGCAGTTGCGAGATACGCAGTATTTT. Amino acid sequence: CASSLEQLRDTQYF.

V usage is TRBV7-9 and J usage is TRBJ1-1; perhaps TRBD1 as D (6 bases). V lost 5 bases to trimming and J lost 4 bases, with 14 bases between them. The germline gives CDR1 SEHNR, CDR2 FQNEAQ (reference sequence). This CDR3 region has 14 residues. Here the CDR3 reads CASSNRQVVTEAFF. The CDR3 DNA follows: TGTGCCAGCAGCAATAGACAGGTAGTCACTGAAGCTTTCTTT.

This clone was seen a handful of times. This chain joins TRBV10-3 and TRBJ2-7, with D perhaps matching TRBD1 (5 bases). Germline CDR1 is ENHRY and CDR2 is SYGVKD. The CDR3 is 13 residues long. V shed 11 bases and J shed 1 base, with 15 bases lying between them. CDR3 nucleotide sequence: TGTGCCGCCGGCGCAGGGCGATCCTACGAGCAGTACTTC. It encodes CAAGAGRSYEQYF.

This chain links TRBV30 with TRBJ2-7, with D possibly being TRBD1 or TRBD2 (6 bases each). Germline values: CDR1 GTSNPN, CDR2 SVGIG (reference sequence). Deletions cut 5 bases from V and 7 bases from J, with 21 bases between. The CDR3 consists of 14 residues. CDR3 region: CAWAPGTGAREQYF. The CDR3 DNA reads TGTGCCTGGGCCCCGGGAACGGGGGCAAGGGAGCAGTACTTC.

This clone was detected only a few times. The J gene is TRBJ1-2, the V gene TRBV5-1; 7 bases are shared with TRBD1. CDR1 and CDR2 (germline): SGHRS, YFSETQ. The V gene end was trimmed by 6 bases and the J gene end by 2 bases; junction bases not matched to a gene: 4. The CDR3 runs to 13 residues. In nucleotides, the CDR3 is TGCGCCAGCAATTTGGGACAGAACTATGGCTACACCTTC. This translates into CASNLGQNYGYTF.

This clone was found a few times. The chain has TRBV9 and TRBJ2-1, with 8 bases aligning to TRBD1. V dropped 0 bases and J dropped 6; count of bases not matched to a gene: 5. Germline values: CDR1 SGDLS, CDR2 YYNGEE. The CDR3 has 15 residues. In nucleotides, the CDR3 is TGTGCCAGCAGCGTAGAGGACAGGGCCCGCAATGAGCAGTTCTTC. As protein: CASSVEDRARNEQFF.

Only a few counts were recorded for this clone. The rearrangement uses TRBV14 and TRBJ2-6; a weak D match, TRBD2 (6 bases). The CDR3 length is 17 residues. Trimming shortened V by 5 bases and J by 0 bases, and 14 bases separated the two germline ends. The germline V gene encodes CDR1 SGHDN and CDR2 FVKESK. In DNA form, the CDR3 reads TGTGCCAGCAGCTACCCGGGACTCAGCTCTGGGGCCAACGTCCTGACTTTC. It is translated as CASSYPGLSSGANVLTF.

The CDR3 DNA reads as TGTGCCTGGAGGCGGCGCAGCCCTATGAACACTGAAGCTTTCTTT. Its protein is CAWRRRSPMNTEAFF. The chain combines TRBV30 with TRBJ1-1; D unclear. The V and J ends lost 3 bases and 0 bases respectively, with 14 bases between them. CDR1 is GTSNPN, CDR2 SVGIG, per germline (reference sequence). The CDR3 is 15 amino acids.

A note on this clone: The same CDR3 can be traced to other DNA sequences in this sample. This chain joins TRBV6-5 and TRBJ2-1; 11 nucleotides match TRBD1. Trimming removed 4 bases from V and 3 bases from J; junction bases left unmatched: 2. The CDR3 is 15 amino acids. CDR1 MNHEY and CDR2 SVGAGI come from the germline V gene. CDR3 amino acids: CASSSGTGGYNEQFF. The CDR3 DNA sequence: TGTGCCAGCAGTTCCGGGACAGGGGGCTACAATGAGCAGTTCTTC.

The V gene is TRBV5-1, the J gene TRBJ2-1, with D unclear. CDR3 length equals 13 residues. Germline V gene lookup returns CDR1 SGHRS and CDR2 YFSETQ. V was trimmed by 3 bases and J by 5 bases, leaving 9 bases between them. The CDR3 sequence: CASSYRMNNEQFF. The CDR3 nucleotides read TGCGCCAGCAGCTACCGCATGAACAATGAGCAGTTCTTC.

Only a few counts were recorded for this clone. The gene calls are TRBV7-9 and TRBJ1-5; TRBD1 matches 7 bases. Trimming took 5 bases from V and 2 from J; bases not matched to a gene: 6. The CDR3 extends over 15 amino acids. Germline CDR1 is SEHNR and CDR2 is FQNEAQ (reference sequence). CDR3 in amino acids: CASSQGTDGNQPQHF. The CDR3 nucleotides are TGTGCCAGCAGCCAAGGGACAGACGGCAATCAGCCCCAGCATTTT.

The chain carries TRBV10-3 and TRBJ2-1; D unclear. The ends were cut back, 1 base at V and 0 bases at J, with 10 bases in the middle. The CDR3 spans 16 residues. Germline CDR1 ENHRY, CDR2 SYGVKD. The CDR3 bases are TGTGCCATCAGTGAGTATAGTGGGCGCTCCTACAATGAGCAGTTCTTC. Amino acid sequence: CAISEYSGRSYNEQFF.

The CDR3 is CASSLAEGVDYGYTF. CDR3 DNA sequence: TGCGCCAGCAGCTTGGCCGAGGGGGTGGACTATGGCTACACCTTC. The rearrangement links TRBV5-1 to TRBJ1-2, with TRBD1 as a possible D gene (6 bases). The V and J ends lost 0 bases and 3 bases respectively, with 12 bases between them. The CDR3 length is 15 residues. Germline lookup yields CDR1 SGHRS and CDR2 YFSETQ.

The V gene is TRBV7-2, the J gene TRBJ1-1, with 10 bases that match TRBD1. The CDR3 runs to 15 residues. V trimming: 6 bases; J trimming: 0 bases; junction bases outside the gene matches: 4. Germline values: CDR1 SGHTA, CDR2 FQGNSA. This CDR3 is CASRLDRGMNTEAFF. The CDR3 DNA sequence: TGTGCCAGCAGGTTGGACAGGGGGATGAACACTGAAGCTTTCTTT.

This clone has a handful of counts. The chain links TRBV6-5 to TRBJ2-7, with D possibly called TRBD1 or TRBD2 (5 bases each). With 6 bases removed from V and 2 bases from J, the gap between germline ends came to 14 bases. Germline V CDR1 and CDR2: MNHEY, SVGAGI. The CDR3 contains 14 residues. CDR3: CASSSGTAAYEQYF. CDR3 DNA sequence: TGTGCCAGCAGCTCCGGGACGGCGGCCTACGAGCAGTACTTC.

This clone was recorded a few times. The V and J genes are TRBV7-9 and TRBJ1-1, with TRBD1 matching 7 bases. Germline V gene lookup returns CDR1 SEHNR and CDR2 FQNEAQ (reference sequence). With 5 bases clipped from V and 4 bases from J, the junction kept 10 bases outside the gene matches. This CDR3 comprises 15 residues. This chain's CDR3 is CASSPATGFGTEAFF. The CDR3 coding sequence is TGTGCCAGCAGCCCAGCGACAGGGTTTGGCACTGAAGCTTTCTTT.

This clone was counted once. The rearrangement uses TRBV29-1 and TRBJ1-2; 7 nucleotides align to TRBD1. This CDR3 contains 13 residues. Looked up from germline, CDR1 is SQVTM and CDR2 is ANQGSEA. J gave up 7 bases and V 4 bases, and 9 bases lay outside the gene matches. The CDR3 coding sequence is TGCAGCGTTGGCGACAGGGCTACGGCTGGCTACACCTTC. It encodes CSVGDRATAGYTF.

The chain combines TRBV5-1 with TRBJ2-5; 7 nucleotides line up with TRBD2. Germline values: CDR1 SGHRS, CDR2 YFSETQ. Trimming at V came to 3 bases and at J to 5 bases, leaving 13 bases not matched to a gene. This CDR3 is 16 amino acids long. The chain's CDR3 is CASSSGGRGTWETQYF. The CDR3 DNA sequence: TGCGCCAGCAGCTCCGGAGGGCGGGGGACGTGGGAGACCCAGTACTTC.